These 16 T cell receptor beta chains were all obtained from the same sample, sequenced in a study of T cells in women clearing cervical HPV infection. Sequencing used immunoSEQ multiplex PCR; TCRdb keeps in-frame clones, though not all of them. The sample holds more than 15,000 clones. Sequenced material: blood buffy coat. The receptors were gathered from a woman between 18 and 70 years old with a cervical HPV16 infection that either progressed to CIN3+ or cleared (not recorded which).

CDR3 residues: CASSLGSWGRYTGELFF. CDR3 DNA (partial): TGCGCCAGCAGCTTGGGGTCTTGGGGCAGATACACCGGGGAG. V is TRBV5-1 and J is TRBJ2-2, with a tentative D call TRBD1 (5 bases). The read ends 3 residues shy of where the CDR3 ends; the end is completed using the germline J gene. V lost 0 bases and J lost 3, with 15 bases in between. Germline loops: CDR1 SGHRS, CDR2 YFSETQ. The length of the CDR3 is 17 residues.

With regard to this clone: Read coverage stops 3 residues before the CDR3 terminus; the germline J gene supplies the remainder. V usage is TRBV20-1 and J usage is TRBJ2-7, with TRBD2 identical over 8 bases. CDR3 length: 12 residues. Unmatched junction bases numbered 1, after V lost 0 bases and J lost 6 bases. CDR1 and CDR2 from the germline V gene are DFQATT and SNEGSKA (reference sequence). Here the CDR3 reads CSARDSGVEQYF. The part of the CDR3 DNA that was read is TGCAGTGCTAGAGATAGCGGGGTCGAG.

Of note for this clone: The read gets to within 3 residues of the CDR3 end, and the germline J gene fills in the rest. The chain joins TRBV12-3 or TRBV12-4 to TRBJ2-1, with D perhaps TRBD2 (5 bases). The length of the CDR3 is 15 residues. V was pared by 2 bases and J by 7 bases, with 15 bases between. The CDR3 DNA, read in part, is TGTGCCAGCAGTTTATTTAGTCGGGGTGGGAATGAG. As protein: CASSLFSRGGNE. The CDR3 as a whole reads CASSLFSRGGNEQFF.

Turning to this clone: The read falls 3 residues short of the CDR3 end, and the missing part is taken from the germline J gene. This chain joins TRBV19 and TRBJ1-1; TRBD1 might be the D (6 bases). V lost 7 bases, J lost 5 bases, and 17 bases lay in between. Germline CDR1 LNHDA, CDR2 SQIVND (reference sequence). The CDR3 sequence is 14 residues long. The CDR3 bases that were read are TGTGCCAGTATATATAGGTCAGGGGCGACTGAA. Translated, it gives CASIYRSGATE. From start to end, the CDR3 is CASIYRSGATEAFF.

Details on this clone: The CDR3 is cut off 3 residues early in the read; its end comes from the germline J gene. The chain joins TRBV5-1 to TRBJ2-5; maybe TRBD2 (5 bases). CDR3 length: 12 amino acids. In germline, CDR1 is SGHRS, CDR2 YFSETQ. Trimming pared 4 bases from V and 4 bases from J, leaving 8 bases between. The chain's CDR3 is CASSLARETQYF. CDR3 DNA (partial): TGCGCCAGCAGCCTAGCACGAGAGACC.

Remarks on this clone: Read coverage stops 3 residues before the CDR3 terminus; the germline J gene supplies the remainder. The chain employs TRBV20-1 and TRBJ2-3; D might be TRBD2 (6 bases). In germline, CDR1 is DFQATT, CDR2 SNEGSKA (reference sequence). V lost 1 base, J lost 1 base, and 9 bases lay in between. This CDR3 is 14 amino acids long. CDR3 protein: CSARAASGTDTQYF. The sequenced part of the CDR3 DNA is TGCAGTGCTAGAGCGGCTAGCGGCACAGATACG.

As to this clone: The CDR3 is cut off 3 residues early in the read; its end comes from the germline J gene. V usage is TRBV19 and J usage is TRBJ1-2, with D perhaps TRBD1 (5 bases). CDR1 LNHDA and CDR2 SQIVND come from the germline V gene (reference sequence). This CDR3 has 15 amino acids. Here the CDR3 reads CASSIQGAGGLGYTF. The CDR3 bases that were read are TGTGCCAGTAGTATTCAAGGGGCAGGAGGCCTCGGC.

A remark on this clone: The read stops 3 residues short of the end of the CDR3; the missing end is completed from the germline J gene. The chain joins TRBV28 to TRBJ2-5; TRBD1 is a possible D gene (5 bases). In germline, CDR1 is MDHEN, CDR2 SYDVKM. Between the trimmed V and J ends, which lost 3 bases and 5 bases, there was a span of 13 bases. This CDR3 has 14 residues. Incomplete CDR3 DNA: TGTGCCAGCAGTTTTAGGGGATCCGGGGAGACC. This gives the protein CASSFRGSGET. The CDR3 in full is CASSFRGSGETQYF.

Details on this clone: The sequenced fragment ends 3 residues before the CDR3 boundary, so the rest is inferred from the germline J gene. The J gene is TRBJ2-6, the V gene TRBV19; D gene uncertain. Germline V CDR1 and CDR2: LNHDA, SQIVND (reference sequence). V shed 7 bases and J shed 0 bases, with 16 bases lying between them. CDR3 size: 17 residues. The CDR3 region is CASTRSRFDSGANVLTF. The CDR3 bases that were read are TGTGCCAGTACCCGTTCCCGGTTTGACTCTGGGGCCAACGTC.

As concerns this clone: Coverage ceases 3 residues before the CDR3 finishes, and the germline J gene fills in the end. This chain connects TRBV19 to TRBJ1-2; 7 bases are a match to TRBD1. The CDR3 is made up of 17 amino acids. After removal of 7 bases from V and 3 bases from J, the junction contained 17 bases not matched to a gene. Germline V gene sequence: CDR1 LNHDA, CDR2 SQIVND (reference sequence). The covered CDR3 bases are TGTGCCAGTAAGGAAATCGGTGGCAGGGGGTTTCACTATGGC. Its protein is CASKEIGGRGFHYG. The complete CDR3 sequence is CASKEIGGRGFHYGYTF.

A note on this clone: With the read ending 3 residues before the CDR3 end, the germline J gene is used to fill in that end. The V call is TRBV30, the J call TRBJ2-6, with D perhaps TRBD2 (5 bases). Germline-derived CDR1 and CDR2 are GTSNPN and SVGIG (reference sequence). The CDR3 covers 16 residues. Trimming took off 8 bases at V and 2 bases at J, with 19 bases between the two ends. The sequenced CDR3 bases are TGTGCCCACAGTACATTTGAGGGCGCTGGGGCCAACGTC. It yields the protein CAHSTFEGAGANV. The whole CDR3 reads CAHSTFEGAGANVLTF.

Concerning this clone itself: The read ends 3 residues before the CDR3 terminus; that terminus is restored from the germline J gene. The rearrangement joins TRBV6-1 to TRBJ2-7, with TRBD1 matching over 9 bases. The CDR3 is made up of 15 amino acids. CDR1 is MNHNS and CDR2 is SASEGT in the germline V gene. Trimming took 0 bases from V and 5 from J; bases not matched to a gene: 5. Incomplete CDR3 DNA: TGTGCCAGCAGTGAAGCGGTACAGGGGGCCAACGAG. Its protein is CASSEAVQGANE. The entire CDR3 protein is CASSEAVQGANEQYF.

Concerning this clone: The read gets to within 3 residues of the CDR3 end, and the germline J gene fills in the rest. The chain has TRBV20-1 and TRBJ2-3; no reliable D call. The length of the CDR3 is 12 residues. Germline CDR1 is DFQATT and CDR2 is SNEGSKA (reference sequence). V was cut by 5 bases and J by 5 bases, with 11 bases left in between. Partial CDR3 DNA: TGCAGTGCTTTAGAACTAAAAGATACG. This sequence encodes CSALELKDT. The whole CDR3 is CSALELKDTQYF.

Comment on this clone: The CDR3 end is not reached by the read, which stops 3 residues before it; the germline J gene fills it in. The rearrangement links TRBV9 to TRBJ1-2; 9 positions match TRBD1. Germline CDR1 and CDR2: SGDLS and YYNGEE. The CDR3 runs 15 residues. V lost 2 bases to trimming and J lost 5 bases; unmatched junction nucleotides: 7. The CDR3 loop is CASSVTGTGSYGYTF. Partial CDR3 DNA: TGTGCCAGCAGCGTTACCGGGACAGGGTCTTATGGC. The whole variable domain, remainder taken from reference TRBV9 and TRBJ1-2, is DSGVTQTPKHLITATGQRVTLRCSPRSGDLSVYWYQQSLDQGLQFLIQYYNGEERAKGNILERFSAQQFPDLHSELNLSSLELGDSALYFCASSVTGTGSYGYTFGSGTRLTVV.

A note on this clone: The DNA ends 3 residues before the CDR3 does, and the rest of the CDR3 is filled in from the germline J gene. The rearrangement links TRBV28 to TRBJ1-2; TRBD1 aligns across 8 bases. Germline V lookup: CDR1 MDHEN, CDR2 SYDVKM. This CDR3 has 14 amino acids. V lost 3 bases and J lost 6; bases outside the gene matches: 6. The CDR3: CASSLVAGGHGYTF. The sequenced part of the CDR3 DNA is TGTGCCAGCAGTTTGGTCGCAGGGGGCCATGGC.

In the case of this clone: The DNA ends 3 residues before the CDR3 does, and the rest of the CDR3 is filled in from the germline J gene. The chain recombines TRBV5-4 with TRBJ2-3, with 9 bases aligning to TRBD2. Germline V gives CDR1 SGHNT, CDR2 YYREEE (reference sequence). The CDR3 runs to 15 residues. Trimming at V came to 0 bases and at J to 6 bases, leaving 5 bases not matched to a gene. CDR3: CASSLGLADRDTQYF. The sequenced CDR3 bases are TGTGCCAGCAGCTTGGGACTAGCGGATAGGGATACG.